This T cell receptor (beta chain) is drawn from a study of blood T cell repertoires in COVID-19. Authors' methods: Reference gene primer amplification gave nucleated cell count estimates. TCRdb keeps only in-frame clones here, not all; method: immunoSEQ multiplex PCR. That table is the source of V, J and clone size, and D and trimming were worked out from the DNA. The sample has about 390,000 clones, roughly 86% seen once; the top ten hold 2.3%. This clone was observed a single time. The V gene's germline CDR1 is SGHNT and CDR2 YYREEE (reference sequence). The junction had 4 bases not matched to a gene; V was cut back by 2 bases and J by 5 bases. The CDR3 covers 16 residues.

The receptor was isolated from a woman aged 55 to 70 with COVID-19, enrolled during active disease. This chain joins TRBV5-4 and TRBJ2-5; 15 bases line up with TRBD2. The sequenced material came from peripheral blood. Written as DNA, the CDR3 is TGTGCCAGCAGCTTCGGGACTAGCGGGGGGTGGGAGACCCAGTACTTC. Translation: CASSFGTSGGWETQYF.